The clone carrying this T cell receptor beta chain has at least ten counts. No antigen is known for it. These data come from a study of Graves' ophthalmopathy and Graves' hyperthyroidism. Points from the study as a whole: Blood also held most thyroid clonotypes expanded above 0.001 frequency.

The germline CDR1 and CDR2 sequences are DFQATT and SNEGSKA (reference sequence). The V and J ends lost 8 bases and 5 bases, in that order; junction bases with no gene match: 5. This CDR3 region has 12 residues. For repertoire sequencing, the TCR beta CDR3 regions were amplified from RNA transcripts. HTBI primers were employed in first-round RT-PCR, then a second-round multiplex PCR followed. TCRdb processed the multiplex PCR reads anew with MiXCR; each CDR3 protein has one entry. Among under 350,000 distinct CDR3 sequences listed, 15% to 20% were seen once. Excluded were patients with other autoimmune diseases, uncontrolled infections, pregnancy or lactation.

The chain has TRBV20-1 and TRBJ1-5; 8 bases align to TRBD1. The sample taken for sequencing was peripheral blood. The sequence was collected from an adult man with Graves' ophthalmopathy. This chain's CDR3 is CSPQTGDQPQHF. Written as DNA, the CDR3 is TGCAGTCCTCAGACAGGGGATCAGCCCCAGCATTTT.